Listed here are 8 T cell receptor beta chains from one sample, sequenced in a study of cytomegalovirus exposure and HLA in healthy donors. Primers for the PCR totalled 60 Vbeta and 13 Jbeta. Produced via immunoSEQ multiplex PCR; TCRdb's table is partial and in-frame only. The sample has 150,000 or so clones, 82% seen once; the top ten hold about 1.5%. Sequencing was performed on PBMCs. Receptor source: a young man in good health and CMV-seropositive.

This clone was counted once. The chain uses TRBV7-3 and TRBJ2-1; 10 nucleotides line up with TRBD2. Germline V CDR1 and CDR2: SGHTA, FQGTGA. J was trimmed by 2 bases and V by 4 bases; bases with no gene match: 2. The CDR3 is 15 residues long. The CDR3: CASSSSGSPYNEQFF. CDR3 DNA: TGTGCCAGCAGCTCTAGCGGGAGCCCCTACAATGAGCAGTTCTTC. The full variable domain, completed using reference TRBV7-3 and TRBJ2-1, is GAGVSQTPSNKVTEKGKYVELRCDPISGHTALYWYRQSLGQGPEFLIYFQGTGAADDSGLPNDRFFAVRPEGSVSTLKIQRTERGDSAVYLCASSSSGSPYNEQFFGPGTRLTVL.

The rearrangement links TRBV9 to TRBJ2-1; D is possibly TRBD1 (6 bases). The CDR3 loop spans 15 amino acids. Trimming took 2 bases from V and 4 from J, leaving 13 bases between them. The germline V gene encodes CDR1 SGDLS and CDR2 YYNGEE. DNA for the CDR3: TGTGCCAGCAGCGTGGCCGGGACACCATACAATGAGCAGTTCTTC. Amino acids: CASSVAGTPYNEQFF.

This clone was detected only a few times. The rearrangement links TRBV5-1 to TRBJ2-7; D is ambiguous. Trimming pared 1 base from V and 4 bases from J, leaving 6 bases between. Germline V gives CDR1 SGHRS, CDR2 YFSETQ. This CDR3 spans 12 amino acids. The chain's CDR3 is CASSLTKYEQYF. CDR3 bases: TGCGCCAGCAGCTTGACTAAGTACGAGCAGTACTTC.

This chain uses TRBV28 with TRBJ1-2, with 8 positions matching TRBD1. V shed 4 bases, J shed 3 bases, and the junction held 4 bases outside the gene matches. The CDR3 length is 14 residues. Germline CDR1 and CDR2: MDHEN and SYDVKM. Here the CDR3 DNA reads TGTGCCAGCAGTTCCAGGGGGCGCGACTATGGCTACACCTTC. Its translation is CASSSRGRDYGYTF.

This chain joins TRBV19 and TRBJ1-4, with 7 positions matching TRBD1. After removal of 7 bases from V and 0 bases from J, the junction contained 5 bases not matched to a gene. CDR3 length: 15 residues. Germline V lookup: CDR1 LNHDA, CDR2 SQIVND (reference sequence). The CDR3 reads CASTQGVATNEKLFF. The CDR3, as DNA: TGTGCCAGTACCCAGGGGGTTGCAACTAATGAAAAACTGTTTTTT.

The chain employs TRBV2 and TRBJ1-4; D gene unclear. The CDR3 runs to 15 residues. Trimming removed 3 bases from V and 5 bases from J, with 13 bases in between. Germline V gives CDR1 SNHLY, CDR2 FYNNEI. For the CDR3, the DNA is TGTGCCAGCAGTGACGTCGAGATACAGAATGAAAAACTGTTTTTT. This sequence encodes CASSDVEIQNEKLFF.

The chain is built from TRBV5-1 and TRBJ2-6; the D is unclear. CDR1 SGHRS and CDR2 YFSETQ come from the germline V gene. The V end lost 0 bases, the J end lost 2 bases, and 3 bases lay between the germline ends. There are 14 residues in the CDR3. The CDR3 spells CASSLAAGANVLTF. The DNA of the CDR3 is TGCGCCAGCAGCTTGGCCGCTGGGGCCAACGTCCTGACTTTC.

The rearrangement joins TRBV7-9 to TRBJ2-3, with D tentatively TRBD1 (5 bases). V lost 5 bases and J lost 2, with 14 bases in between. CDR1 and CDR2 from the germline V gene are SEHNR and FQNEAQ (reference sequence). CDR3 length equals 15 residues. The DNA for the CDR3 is TGTGCCAGCAGCCAAATTACAGGATACACAGATACGCAGTATTTT. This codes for CASSQITGYTDTQYF. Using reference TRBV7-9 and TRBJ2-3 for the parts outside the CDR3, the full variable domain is DTGVSQNPRHKITKRGQNVTFRCDPISEHNRLYWYRQTLGQGPEFLTYFQNEAQLEKSRLLSDRFSAERPKGSFSTLEIQRTEQGDSAMYLCASSQITGYTDTQYFGPGTRLTVL.